Below, one TCR beta chain is given with its context. The data originate from a study of blood T cell repertoires in COVID-19. This table comes from immunoSEQ multiplex PCR, and its TCRdb copy is limited to in-frame clones, with some not included. The table includes 40,000 to 45,000 clones, about nine tenths detected once. The germline V and J ends were trimmed by 2 bases and 7 bases, with 9 bases remaining between them. Germline values: CDR1 LGHNT, CDR2 FRNRAP. This CDR3 is 12 amino acids long. Material for sequencing was peripheral blood. The TCR sequence derives from a human donor in a cohort sampled during active COVID-19. The V and J genes are TRBV12-5 and TRBJ2-7; perhaps TRBD2 as D (5 bases). CDR3 in DNA: TGTGCTAGTGGTTTGTGGGGAGTTGAGCAGTACTTC. It encodes CASGLWGVEQYF.